These 17 T cell receptor beta chains came from one sample sequenced in a study of T cells after somatic rescue of genetic block. Here immunoSEQ multiplex PCR was the method, and the copy in TCRdb shows in-frame clones only, minus some. The sample contains some 67,000 clones, 92% of which appear only once. Sequenced sample: peripheral blood mononuclear cells (PBMCs). The receptors come from a middle-aged man.

The gene calls are TRBV21-1 and TRBJ2-1; TRBD2 was called by the table and not checked on the DNA. TRBV21-1 constitutes a pseudogene. This CDR3 spans 18 amino acids. The CDR3 DNA reads as TGTGCCAGCAGCAAAGGATCTAGCGGGGGGCGGCCCTACAATGAGCAGTTCTTC. Amino acid sequence: CASSKGSSGGRPYNEQFF.

The V call is TRBV5-1, the J call TRBJ1-4; unclear D gene. Germline V lookup: CDR1 SGHRS, CDR2 YFSETQ. The CDR3 is made up of 14 amino acids. Trimming shortened V by 5 bases and J by 0 bases, and 8 bases separated the two germline ends. The CDR3 spells CASSPGATNEKLFF. CDR3 coding DNA: TGCGCCAGCAGTCCTGGGGCAACTAATGAAAAACTGTTTTTT.

The chain employs TRBV10-3 and TRBJ2-7; 12 nucleotides line up with TRBD1. Germline V gives CDR1 ENHRY, CDR2 SYGVKD. The CDR3 sequence is 15 residues long. The V gene end was trimmed by 3 bases and the J gene end by 7 bases; junction bases not matched to a gene: 7. CDR3 bases: TGTGCCATCAGTGACAGGGACAGGGGGCCCCCGGAGCAGTACTTC. Its protein is CAISDRDRGPPEQYF.

Only one count was recorded for this clone. This chain connects TRBV19 to TRBJ1-5, with TRBD1 as a possible D gene (5 bases). Germline V gene data show CDR1 as LNHDA and CDR2 as SQIVND (reference sequence). The V and J ends lost 1 base and 10 bases respectively, with 8 bases between them. The CDR3 is made up of 12 amino acids. This CDR3 reads CASSIGGSPQHF. Here the CDR3 DNA reads TGTGCCAGTAGTATAGGGGGGAGTCCCCAGCATTTT.

The chain is built from TRBV29-1 and TRBJ1-5; 8 bases are shared with TRBD1. The CDR3 is 14 residues long. V shed 6 bases, J shed 7 bases, and the junction held 11 bases outside the gene matches. CDR1 and CDR2 (germline): SQVTM, ANQGSEA. This CDR3 is CSVAGLDREQPQHF. The DNA of the CDR3 is TGCAGCGTCGCCGGGTTGGACAGGGAACAGCCCCAGCATTTT.

CDR3 residues: CASSIMYSAGELFF. The CDR3 nucleotides read TGTGCCAGTAGTATAATGTACTCGGCCGGGGAGCTGTTTTTT. The gene calls are TRBV19 and TRBJ2-2; D is undetermined. V lost 2 bases, J lost 6 bases, and 10 bases lay in between. Germline V gives CDR1 LNHDA, CDR2 SQIVND (reference sequence). The CDR3 is 14 residues long.

This clone was recorded once. This sequence joins TRBV27 and TRBJ2-1; D is perhaps TRBD2 (5 bases). CDR1 is MNHEY, CDR2 SMNVEV, per germline (reference sequence). CDR3 length: 11 residues. V lost 4 bases and J 10 bases, leaving 8 bases between the germline ends. CDR3 amino acids: CASSSADEQFF. As DNA, the CDR3 is TGTGCCAGCAGTTCAGCGGACGAGCAGTTCTTC.

J is TRBJ1-2 and V is TRBV6-1, with D possibly TRBD1 on 5 matching bases. Trimming took off 4 bases at V and 6 bases at J, with 12 bases between the two ends. CDR1 MNHNS and CDR2 SASEGT come from the germline V gene. This CDR3 contains 13 residues. CDR3 residues: CASSGARVNGYTF. DNA of the CDR3: TGTGCCAGCAGTGGGGCCAGGGTTAATGGCTACACCTTC.

The gene calls are TRBV9 and TRBJ1-3; maybe TRBD1 (5 bases). The CDR3 extends over 17 amino acids. Per germline, CDR1 SGDLS and CDR2 YYNGEE. Trimming took 0 bases from V and 0 from J, leaving 13 bases between them. The CDR3 region has the DNA TGTGCCAGCAGCGTAGAGCCCTACAGGAACTCTGGAAACACCATATATTTT. It encodes CASSVEPYRNSGNTIYF.

The genes are TRBV19 and TRBJ2-3; D gene uncertain. V lost 6 bases, J lost 1 base, and 11 bases lay in between. CDR1 and CDR2 from the germline V gene are LNHDA and SQIVND (reference sequence). This CDR3 contains 14 residues. Here the CDR3 DNA reads TGTGCCAGTAGGCTAGACCCCGGCACAGATACGCAGTATTTT. Residues: CASRLDPGTDTQYF.

The chain carries TRBV5-5 and TRBJ2-7; the match to TRBD1 covers 7 bases. V gave up 4 bases and J gave up 2 bases; unmatched junction bases: 12. CDR1 SGHKS and CDR2 YYEKEE come from the germline V gene (reference sequence). The CDR3 sequence is 16 residues long. Here the CDR3 DNA reads TGTGCCAGCAGCCGCGACCCCGGGACAGCGCCCTACGAGCAGTACTTC. This encodes CASSRDPGTAPYEQYF. The whole variable domain, filled in from reference TRBV5-5 and TRBJ2-7, reads DAGVTQSPTHLIKTRGQQVTLRCSPISGHKSVSWYQQVLGQGPQFIFQYYEKEERGRGNFPDRFSARQFPNYSSELNVNALLLGDSALYLCASSRDPGTAPYEQYFGPGTRLTVT.

This clone has just one count. The V and J genes are TRBV28 and TRBJ2-1; D is possibly TRBD2 (6 bases). Germline V gene sequence: CDR1 MDHEN, CDR2 SYDVKM. The V gene lost 4 bases and the J gene lost 0 bases, with 10 bases spanning the gap. CDR3 length: 15 residues. CDR3 loop: CASSWDSYSYNEQFF. The CDR3 DNA sequence: TGTGCCAGCAGTTGGGACTCGTACTCCTACAATGAGCAGTTCTTC. The variable domain in full, completed from reference TRBV28 and TRBJ2-1, reads DVKVTQSSRYLVKRTGEKVFLECVQDMDHENMFWYRQDPGLGLRLIYFSYDVKMKEKGDIPEGYSVSREKKERFSLILESASTNQTSMYLCASSWDSYSYNEQFFGPGTRLTVL.

V and J are TRBV10-3 and TRBJ1-1; D uncertain. This CDR3 has 17 residues. V lost 0 bases and J 3 bases, leaving 17 bases between the germline ends. Germline V lookup: CDR1 ENHRY, CDR2 SYGVKD. CDR3 in DNA: TGTGCCATCAGTGAGTCGAAGCTCGGGAGGGTGTACACTGAAGCTTTCTTT. Encoded protein: CAISESKLGRVYTEAFF.

The V gene is TRBV6-1, the J gene TRBJ1-1, with D tentatively TRBD1 (5 bases). The ends were cut back, 6 bases at V and 1 base at J, with 15 bases in the middle. Germline V gene lookup returns CDR1 MNHNS and CDR2 SASEGT. The CDR3 consists of 15 residues. CDR3 in DNA: TGTGCCAGCAGGGACCCGGGACGGACGAACACTGAAGCTTTCTTT. This encodes CASRDPGRTNTEAFF.

The chain is built from TRBV2 and TRBJ2-3; no clear D. CDR1 and CDR2 from the germline V gene are SNHLY and FYNNEI. The CDR3 has 13 residues. V was pared by 6 bases and J by 1 base, with 8 bases between. CDR3 in amino acids: CASSQQRTDTQYF. DNA of the CDR3: TGTGCCAGCAGCCAACAGCGCACAGATACGCAGTATTTT.

A few counts support this clone. The rearrangement uses TRBV7-2 and TRBJ2-4; D not certain. The V and J ends lost 5 bases and 0 bases respectively, with 14 bases between them. Germline CDR1 and CDR2: SGHTA and FQGNSA. There are 16 residues in the CDR3. CDR3 sequence: CASSPRTTLAKNIQYF. The CDR3 region has the DNA TGTGCCAGCAGCCCAAGGACCACGCTAGCCAAAAACATTCAGTACTTC.

The rearrangement links TRBV7-8 to TRBJ2-2; D may be TRBD2 (7 bases). Germline CDR1 and CDR2: SGHVS and FQNEAQ. The V gene lost 4 bases and the J gene lost 8 bases, with 17 bases spanning the gap. The CDR3 spans 15 residues. This CDR3 is CASSSWGASGGELFF. The CDR3 nucleotides read TGTGCCAGCAGCTCATGGGGGGCTAGCGGAGGGGAGCTGTTTTTT.